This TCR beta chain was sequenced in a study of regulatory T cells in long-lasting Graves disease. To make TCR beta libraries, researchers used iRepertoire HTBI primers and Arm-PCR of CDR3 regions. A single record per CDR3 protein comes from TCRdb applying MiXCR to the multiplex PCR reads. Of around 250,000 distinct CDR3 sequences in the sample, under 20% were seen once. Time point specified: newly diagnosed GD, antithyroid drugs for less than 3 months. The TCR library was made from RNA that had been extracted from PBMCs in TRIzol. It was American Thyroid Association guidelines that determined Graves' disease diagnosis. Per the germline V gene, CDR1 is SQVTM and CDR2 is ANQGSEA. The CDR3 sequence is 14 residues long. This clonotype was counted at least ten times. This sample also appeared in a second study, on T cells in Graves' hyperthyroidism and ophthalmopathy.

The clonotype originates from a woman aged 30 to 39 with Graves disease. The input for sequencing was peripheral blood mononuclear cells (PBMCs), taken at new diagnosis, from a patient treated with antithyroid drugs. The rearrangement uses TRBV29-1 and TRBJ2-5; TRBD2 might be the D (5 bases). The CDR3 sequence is CSATGPSRQETQYF. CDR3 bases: TGCAGTGCTACCGGGCCTAGCAGACAAGAGACCCAGTACTTC. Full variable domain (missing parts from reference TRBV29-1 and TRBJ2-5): SAVISQKPSRDICQRGTSLTIQCQVDSQVTMMFWYRQQPGQSLTLIATANQGSEATYESGFVIDKFPISRPNLTFSTLTVSNMSPEDSSIYLCSATGPSRQETQYFGPGTRLLVL.